This TCR beta chain was retrieved from a study of blood T cell repertoires in COVID-19. Measured with immunoSEQ multiplex PCR; TCRdb has only the in-frame clones, and not every one. The sample includes around 430,000 clones, approximately 87% of them seen just once. The CDR3 sequence is 14 residues long. Trimming took off 4 bases at V and 4 bases at J, with 11 bases between the two ends. Germline V gives CDR1 MNHEY, CDR2 SVGAGI. The chain has TRBV6-5 and TRBJ1-5; the D gene is possibly TRBD1 (6 bases). The clonotype comes from a woman in her forties or fifties who had recovered from COVID-19. Specimen: PBMCs or T cells enriched from blood (not recorded which). The chain's CDR3 is CASSSGAWNQPQHF. The CDR3 nucleotides are TGTGCCAGCAGTTCAGGGGCCTGGAATCAGCCCCAGCATTTT.